These 8 T cell receptor beta chains were sequenced from one sample in a study of CD8+ T cells in alopecia areata. RNA extraction and reverse transcription yielded cDNA as sequencing template. Generated by immunoSEQ multiplex PCR, the TCRdb table keeps only in-frame clones and is missing some. This sample has over 80,000 clones, with about 40% found just once. Regarding treatment: oral pan-JAK inhibitor, 5-10 mg twice daily. Sequencing used CD8+ T cells sorted from blood, obtained at week 24, from a patient treated with tofacitinib. The source of these receptors is a human donor with alopecia areata.

This clone was seen more than once but under ten times. The chain recombines TRBV7-2 with TRBJ2-1, with D possibly TRBD2 on 6 matching bases. In germline, CDR1 is SGHTA, CDR2 FQGNSA. V was trimmed by 4 bases and J by 5 bases, leaving 15 bases between them. The CDR3 runs to 15 residues. This CDR3 reads CASSSQAGLDNEQFF. In nucleotides, the CDR3 is TGTGCCAGCAGCTCGCAGGCGGGACTTGACAATGAGCAGTTCTTC.

This chain links TRBV4-3 with TRBJ2-3, with D perhaps matching TRBD1 (7 bases). The CDR3 runs 16 residues. The V and J ends lost 0 bases and 8 bases respectively, with 18 bases between them. CDR1 is LGHNA, CDR2 YSLEER, per germline. The CDR3 DNA sequence: TGCGCCAGCAGCCAAGATGCGGGGACAGCACGAGGTACGCAGTATTTT. It yields the protein CASSQDAGTARGTQYF.

The V gene is TRBV27, the J gene TRBJ2-1; 8 bases map to TRBD2. CDR3 size: 15 residues. V lost 2 bases and J lost 2; bases outside the gene matches: 2. Germline CDR1 is MNHEY and CDR2 is SMNVEV (reference sequence). DNA for the CDR3: TGTGCCAGCAGTTTACGACTAGCGCCCTACAATGAGCAGTTCTTC. It specifies CASSLRLAPYNEQFF.

The chain couples TRBV9 to TRBJ2-5; D is uncertain. The ends were cut back, 3 bases at V and 4 bases at J, with 4 bases in the middle. The CDR3 contains 11 residues. Germline V gene sequence: CDR1 SGDLS, CDR2 YYNGEE. The CDR3: CASSGGETQYF. CDR3 sequence (DNA): TGTGCCAGCAGCGGGGGAGAGACCCAGTACTTC. The full variable domain, rest sourced from reference TRBV9 and TRBJ2-5, is DSGVTQTPKHLITATGQRVTLRCSPRSGDLSVYWYQQSLDQGLQFLIQYYNGEERAKGNILERFSAQQFPDLHSELNLSSLELGDSALYFCASSGGETQYFGPGTRLLVL.

The V and J genes are TRBV10-3 and TRBJ1-5, with D possibly being TRBD1 (5 bases). The germline CDR1 and CDR2 sequences are ENHRY and SYGVKD. The CDR3 has 16 amino acids. V lost 2 bases to trimming and J lost 3 bases, with 14 bases between them. The CDR3 DNA is TGTGCCATCAGTGAGGCTCTTCGGGACTACAATCAGCCCCAGCATTTT. Protein product: CAISEALRDYNQPQHF.

V gene TRBV5-1 combines with J gene TRBJ2-7, with D possibly matching TRBD1 (6 bases). Germline CDR1 SGHRS, CDR2 YFSETQ. This CDR3 spans 15 amino acids. Between the trimmed V and J ends, which lost 0 bases and 5 bases, there was a span of 15 bases. The CDR3 nucleotides read TGCGCCAGCAGCTTGGATGTACAGGGTGTCGACGAGCAGTACTTC. Amino acids: CASSLDVQGVDEQYF.

The rearrangement joins TRBV5-1 to TRBJ1-2, with D possibly TRBD1 on 6 matching bases. Trimming left V 0 bases short and J 7 bases short, with 10 bases between. The CDR3 is made up of 13 amino acids. Germline CDR1 is SGHRS and CDR2 is YFSETQ. CDR3 loop: CASSLDRVTGYTF. CDR3 bases: TGCGCCAGCAGCTTGGACAGGGTGACTGGCTACACCTTC.

The chain is built from TRBV6-5 and TRBJ2-1; D gene ambiguous. Germline CDR1 reads MNHEY; CDR2 reads SVGAGI. V lost 5 bases, J lost 0 bases, and 11 bases lay in between. The CDR3 loop spans 15 amino acids. CDR3 sequence reads: CASSPSTSSYNEQFF. The DNA for the CDR3 is TGTGCCAGCAGTCCGAGTACGAGCTCCTACAATGAGCAGTTCTTC.